The 18 T cell receptor beta chains reported below all come from one sample, sequenced in a study of CXCR3-negative and CXCR3-positive naive CD8 T cells. TRB cDNA libraries were made by UMI-labeled 5' RACE. TCRdb re-called the 5' RACE reads, yielding one record per CDR3 amino acid sequence without DNA. The table for this sample gives 65,000 to 75,000 distinct CDR3 sequences. The sample was naive CXCR3- CD8+ T cells from blood. Documented subset: CD45RO-CCR7+CD27+CD95- naive CD8+ T cells lacking CXCR3 (TNR3-). All receptors derive from a human donor in good health. Some clones in this sample may be carry-over from other donors' samples.

The chain couples TRBV29-1 to TRBJ2-1. The CDR3 sequence is 13 residues long. Germline values: CDR1 SQVTM, CDR2 ANQGSEA. Here the CDR3 reads CSVVGRPYNEQFF.

This chain joins TRBV7-6 and TRBJ2-1. Germline V gene sequence: CDR1 SGHVS, CDR2 FNYEAQ. The CDR3 has 14 amino acids. The CDR3: CASSLASGGNEQFF.

V is TRBV4-1 and J is TRBJ2-1; with no DNA, the TCRdb D assignment of TRBD1 cannot be verified. In germline, CDR1 is MGHRA, CDR2 YSYEKL. The CDR3 is made up of 15 amino acids. CDR3 region: CASSRGTGYYNEQFF.

The J gene is TRBJ1-2, the V gene TRBV28. The germline gives CDR1 MDHEN, CDR2 SYDVKM. The CDR3 runs to 14 residues. This chain's CDR3 is CASSLGGRAYGYTF.

The rearrangement uses TRBV30 and TRBJ2-1; TCRdb returns TRBD1, unconfirmable since there is no DNA. The CDR3 runs to 14 residues. Germline V gives CDR1 GTSNPN, CDR2 SVGIG (reference sequence). The CDR3 region is CAWSDDRGYNEQFF.

The genes are TRBV5-1 and TRBJ2-7; TCRdb selects TRBD2, and the lack of DNA leaves this call unchecked. The CDR3 is 18 residues long. Germline-derived CDR1 and CDR2 are SGHRS and YFSETQ. CDR3 protein: CASSLEASRYSPFYEQYF.

The chain has TRBV28 and TRBJ1-2. Germline V gene data show CDR1 as MDHEN and CDR2 as SYDVKM. CDR3 length: 13 amino acids. CDR3 residues: CASSLEGSYGYTF.

This rearrangement joins TRBV2 to TRBJ2-1; TCRdb picks TRBD2, but there is no DNA to check that call. CDR1 and CDR2 (germline): SNHLY, FYNNEI. This CDR3 is built from 14 residues. Here the CDR3 reads CASSAGLGWNEQFF.

This rearrangement joins TRBV25-1 to TRBJ2-1; TCRdb's D gene call, TRBD2, goes unchecked for lack of DNA. This CDR3 is 14 amino acids long. Germline V gene data show CDR1 as MGHDK and CDR2 as SYGVNS. Here the CDR3 reads CASSVREGPNEQFF.

The rearrangement uses TRBV28 and TRBJ2-7; the D gene TCRdb calls, TRBD1, cannot be checked with no DNA. In germline, CDR1 is MDHEN, CDR2 SYDVKM. The CDR3 extends over 18 amino acids. The CDR3 sequence: CASRPQPIWGPESYEQYF.

The CDR3 protein is CASSRQGDETQYF. This rearrangement joins TRBV7-9 to TRBJ2-5; the D call from TCRdb, TRBD1, cannot be confirmed without DNA. CDR3 length equals 13 residues. Germline loops: CDR1 SEHNR, CDR2 FQNEAQ (reference sequence).

The chain recombines TRBV6-6 with TRBJ1-2; the TCRdb call, TRBD1, lacks DNA for checking. The CDR3 extends over 16 amino acids. Looked up from germline, CDR1 is MNHNY and CDR2 is SVGAGI (reference sequence). CDR3 region: CASSYSTSGIFYGYTF.

This rearrangement joins TRBV5-1 to TRBJ2-7; TCRdb selects TRBD1, and the lack of DNA leaves this call unchecked. In germline, CDR1 is SGHRS, CDR2 YFSETQ. The CDR3 length is 14 residues. The CDR3 sequence is CASSSGTVSYEQYF.

This chain joins TRBV11-3 and TRBJ2-7; with no DNA, the TCRdb D assignment of TRBD1 cannot be verified. The CDR3 totals 14 residues. CDR1 is SGHNT and CDR2 is YENEEA in the germline V gene. The CDR3 region is CASSWTGDTYEQYF.

The chain carries TRBV9 and TRBJ2-2; TCRdb selects TRBD1, and the lack of DNA leaves this call unchecked. The germline CDR1 and CDR2 sequences are SGDLS and YYNGEE. The CDR3 runs to 15 residues. This chain's CDR3 is CASSVGGGAGGELFF. Drawing the rest from reference TRBV9 and TRBJ2-2, the complete variable domain is DSGVTQTPKHLITATGQRVTLRCSPRSGDLSVYWYQQSLDQGLQFLIQYYNGEERAKGNILERFSAQQFPDLHSELNLSSLELGDSALYFCASSVGGGAGGELFFGEGSRLTVL.

The chain uses TRBV11-2 and TRBJ2-5. The V gene's germline CDR1 is SGHAT and CDR2 FQNNGV. The CDR3 is made up of 15 amino acids. The CDR3 is CASSLGTTNQETQYF.

The rearrangement joins TRBV21-1 to TRBJ2-3; absent DNA, TCRdb's TRBD2 call cannot be checked. TRBV21-1 is a pseudogene. The CDR3 length is 12 residues. The CDR3 loop reads CASRDLADTQYF.

The gene calls are TRBV27 and TRBJ2-7. CDR3 length: 13 amino acids. Germline values: CDR1 MNHEY, CDR2 SMNVEV (reference sequence). The CDR3 reads CASSLTVYYEQYF.